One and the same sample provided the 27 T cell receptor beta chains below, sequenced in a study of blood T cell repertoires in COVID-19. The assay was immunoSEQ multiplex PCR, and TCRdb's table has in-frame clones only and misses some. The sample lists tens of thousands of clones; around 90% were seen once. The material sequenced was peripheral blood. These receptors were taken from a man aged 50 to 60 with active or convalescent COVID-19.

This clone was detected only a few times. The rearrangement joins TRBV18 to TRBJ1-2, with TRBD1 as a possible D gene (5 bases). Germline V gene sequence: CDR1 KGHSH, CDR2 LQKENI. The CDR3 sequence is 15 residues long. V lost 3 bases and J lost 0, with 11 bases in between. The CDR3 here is CASSPTLGANYGYTF. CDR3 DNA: TGTGCCAGCTCACCCACTCTAGGGGCTAACTATGGCTACACCTTC. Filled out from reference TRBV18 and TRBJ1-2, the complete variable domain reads NAGVMQNPRHLVRRRGQEARLRCSPMKGHSHVYWYRQLPEEGLKFMVYLQKENIIDESGMPKERFSAEFPKEGPSILRIQQVVRGDSAAYFCASSPTLGANYGYTFGSGTRLTVV.

The CDR3 protein is CASSPDRFNEKLFF. The DNA of the CDR3 is TGCGCCAGCAGCCCGGACAGGTTTAATGAAAAACTGTTTTTT. V is TRBV5-1 and J is TRBJ1-4, with 7 bases matching TRBD1. J gave up 4 bases and V 4 bases, and 4 bases lay outside the gene matches. The CDR3 is 14 residues long. CDR1 and CDR2 from the germline V gene are SGHRS and YFSETQ.

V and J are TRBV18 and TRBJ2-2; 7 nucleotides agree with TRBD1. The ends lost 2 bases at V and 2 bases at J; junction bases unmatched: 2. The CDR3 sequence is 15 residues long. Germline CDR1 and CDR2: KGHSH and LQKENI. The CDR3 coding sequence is TGTGCCAGCTCACCAGGGACAGCCAACACCGGGGAGCTGTTTTTT. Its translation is CASSPGTANTGELFF.

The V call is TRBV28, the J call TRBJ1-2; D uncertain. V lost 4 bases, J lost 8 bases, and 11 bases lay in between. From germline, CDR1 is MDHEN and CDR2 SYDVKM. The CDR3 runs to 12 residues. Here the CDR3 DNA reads TGTGCCAGCAGTTCGTATTACCTAGGCTACACCTTC. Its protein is CASSSYYLGYTF.

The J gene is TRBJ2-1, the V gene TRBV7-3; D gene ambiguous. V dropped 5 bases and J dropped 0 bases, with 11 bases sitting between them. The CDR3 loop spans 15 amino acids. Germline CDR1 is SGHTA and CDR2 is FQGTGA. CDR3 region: CASSPSVSSYNEQFF. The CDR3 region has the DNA TGTGCCAGCAGCCCTAGTGTAAGCTCCTACAATGAGCAGTTCTTC.

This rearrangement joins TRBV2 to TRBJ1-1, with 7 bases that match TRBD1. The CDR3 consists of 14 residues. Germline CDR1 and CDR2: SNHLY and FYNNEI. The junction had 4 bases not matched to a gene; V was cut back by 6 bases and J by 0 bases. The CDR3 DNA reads TGTGCCAGCAGCCCTGACAGGGTGAACACTGAAGCTTTCTTT. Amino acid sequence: CASSPDRVNTEAFF.

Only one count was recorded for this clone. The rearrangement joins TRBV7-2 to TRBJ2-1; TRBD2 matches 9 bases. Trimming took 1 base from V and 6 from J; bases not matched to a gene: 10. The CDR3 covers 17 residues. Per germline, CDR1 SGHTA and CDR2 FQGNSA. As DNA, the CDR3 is TGTGCCAGCAGCTTAGATAGGTGGGGCGGGAGGGCCAATGAGCAGTTCTTC. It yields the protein CASSLDRWGGRANEQFF.

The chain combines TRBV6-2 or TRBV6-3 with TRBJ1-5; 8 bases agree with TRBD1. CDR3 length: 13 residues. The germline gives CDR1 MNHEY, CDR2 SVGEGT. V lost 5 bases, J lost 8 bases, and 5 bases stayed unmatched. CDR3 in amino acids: CASSRTGLEPQHF. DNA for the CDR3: TGTGCCAGCAGTAGGACAGGGTTGGAGCCCCAGCATTTT.

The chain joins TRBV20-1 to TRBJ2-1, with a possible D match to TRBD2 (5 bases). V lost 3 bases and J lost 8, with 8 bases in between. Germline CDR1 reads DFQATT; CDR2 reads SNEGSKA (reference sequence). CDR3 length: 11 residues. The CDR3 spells CSASSEDEQFF. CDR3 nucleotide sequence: TGCAGTGCTAGTAGCGAGGATGAGCAGTTCTTC.

CDR3 sequence (DNA): TGTGCCAGCTCACCACGGGGCGGGAGGGCCGTTTACGAGCAGTACTTC. This gives the protein CASSPRGGRAVYEQYF. The chain combines TRBV18 with TRBJ2-7, with 9 bases aligning to TRBD2. The germline CDR1 and CDR2 sequences are KGHSH and LQKENI. V shed 1 base, J shed 4 bases, and the junction held 8 bases outside the gene matches. This CDR3 comprises 16 residues.

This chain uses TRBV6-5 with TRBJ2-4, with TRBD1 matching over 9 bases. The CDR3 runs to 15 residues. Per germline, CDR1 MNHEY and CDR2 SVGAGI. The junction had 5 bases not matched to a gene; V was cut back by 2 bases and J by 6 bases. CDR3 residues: CASSYTTGGRNIQYF. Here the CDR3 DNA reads TGTGCCAGCAGTTACACCACAGGGGGCAGAAACATTCAGTACTTC.

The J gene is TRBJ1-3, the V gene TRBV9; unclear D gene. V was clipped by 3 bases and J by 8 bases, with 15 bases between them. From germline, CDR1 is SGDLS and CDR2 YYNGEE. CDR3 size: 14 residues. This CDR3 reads CASSAGLGGYTIYF. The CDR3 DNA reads TGTGCCAGCAGCGCCGGGTTGGGCGGGTACACCATATATTTT.

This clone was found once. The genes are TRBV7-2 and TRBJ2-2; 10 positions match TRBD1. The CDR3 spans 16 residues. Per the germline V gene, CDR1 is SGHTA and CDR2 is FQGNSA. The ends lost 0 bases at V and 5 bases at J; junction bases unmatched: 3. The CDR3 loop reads CASSLAMGQGTGELFF. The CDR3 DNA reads TGTGCCAGCAGCTTAGCCATGGGACAGGGGACCGGGGAGCTGTTTTTT.

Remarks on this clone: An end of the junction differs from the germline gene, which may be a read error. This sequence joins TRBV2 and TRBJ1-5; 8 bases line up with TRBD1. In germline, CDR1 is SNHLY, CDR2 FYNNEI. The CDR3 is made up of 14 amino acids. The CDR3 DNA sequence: TGTGCCAGCAGGGCGACAGGGGACAATCGGCCCCAGCATTTT. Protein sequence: CASRATGDNRPQHF. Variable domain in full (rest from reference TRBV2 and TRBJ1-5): EPEVTQTPSHQVTQMGQEVILRCVPISNHLYFYWYRQILGQKVEFLVSFYNNEISEKSEIFDDQFSVERPDGSNFTLKIRSTKLEDSAMYFCASRATGDNRPQHFGDGTRLSIL.

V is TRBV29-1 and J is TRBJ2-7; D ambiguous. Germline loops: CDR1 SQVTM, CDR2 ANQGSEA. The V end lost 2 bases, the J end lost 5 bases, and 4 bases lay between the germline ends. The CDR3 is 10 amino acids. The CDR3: CSVETDEQYF. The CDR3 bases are TGCAGCGTTGAAACGGACGAGCAGTACTTC.

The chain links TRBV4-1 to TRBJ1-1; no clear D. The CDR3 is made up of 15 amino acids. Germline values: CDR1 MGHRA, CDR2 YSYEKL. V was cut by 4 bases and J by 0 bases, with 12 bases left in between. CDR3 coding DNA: TGCGCCAGCAGCCCACGAGGGTTAGTGAACACTGAAGCTTTCTTT. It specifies CASSPRGLVNTEAFF.

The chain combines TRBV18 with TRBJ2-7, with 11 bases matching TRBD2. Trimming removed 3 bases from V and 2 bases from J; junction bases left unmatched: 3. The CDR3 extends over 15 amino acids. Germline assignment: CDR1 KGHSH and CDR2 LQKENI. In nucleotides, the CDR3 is TGTGCCAGCTCACCCGTACTAGCGGGGGCCTACGAGCAGTACTTC. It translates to CASSPVLAGAYEQYF.

The CDR3 sequence: CASSIGAQGAWAHSGANVLTF. DNA of the CDR3: TGTGCCAGTAGTATAGGCGCTCAGGGGGCCTGGGCACACTCTGGGGCCAACGTCCTGACTTTC. This chain links TRBV19 with TRBJ2-6, with TRBD1 matching over 8 bases. Germline assignment: CDR1 LNHDA and CDR2 SQIVND (reference sequence). V lost 1 base, J lost 0 bases, and 14 bases stayed unmatched. The CDR3 length is 21 residues. The complete variable domain, with remaining parts taken from reference TRBV19 and TRBJ2-6, reads DGGITQSPKYLFRKEGQNVTLSCEQNLNHDAMYWYRQDPGQGLRLIYYSQIVNDFQKGDIAEGYSVSREKKESFPLTVTSAQKNPTAFYLCASSIGAQGAWAHSGANVLTFGAGSRLTVL.

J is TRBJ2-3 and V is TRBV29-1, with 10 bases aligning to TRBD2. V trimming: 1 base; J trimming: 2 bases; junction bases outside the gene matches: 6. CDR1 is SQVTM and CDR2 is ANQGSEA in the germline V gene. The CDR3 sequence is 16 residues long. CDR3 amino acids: CSVEAPGLANTDTQYF. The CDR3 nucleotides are TGCAGCGTTGAAGCGCCGGGACTAGCGAACACAGATACGCAGTATTTT.

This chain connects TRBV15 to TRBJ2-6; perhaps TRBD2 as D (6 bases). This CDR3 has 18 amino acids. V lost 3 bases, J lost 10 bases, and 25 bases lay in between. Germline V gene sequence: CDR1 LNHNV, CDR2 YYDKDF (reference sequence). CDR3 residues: CATSSGSLFHSGENVLTF. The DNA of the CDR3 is TGTGCCACCAGCAGCGGGAGCCTCTTTCACTCTGGGGAAAACGTCCTGACTTTC.

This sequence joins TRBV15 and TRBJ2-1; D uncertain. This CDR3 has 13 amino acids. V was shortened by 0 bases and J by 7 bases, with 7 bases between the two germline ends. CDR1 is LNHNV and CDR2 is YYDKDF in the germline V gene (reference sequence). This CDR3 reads CATSRDLLNEQFF. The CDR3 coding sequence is TGTGCCACCAGCAGAGACCTCCTGAATGAGCAGTTCTTC.

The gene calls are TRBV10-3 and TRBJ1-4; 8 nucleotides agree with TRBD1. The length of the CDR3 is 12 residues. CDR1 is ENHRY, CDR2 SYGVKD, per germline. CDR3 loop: CAQGGINEKLFF. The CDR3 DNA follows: TGTGCACAGGGGGGGATTAATGAAAAACTGTTTTTT.

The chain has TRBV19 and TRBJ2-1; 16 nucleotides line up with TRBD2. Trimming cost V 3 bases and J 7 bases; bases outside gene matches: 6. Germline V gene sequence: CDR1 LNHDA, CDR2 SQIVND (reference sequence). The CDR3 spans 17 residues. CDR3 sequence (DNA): TGTGCCAGTAGTATCCTGGGACTAGCGGGAGGGAGGAATGAGCAGTTCTTC. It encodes CASSILGLAGGRNEQFF.

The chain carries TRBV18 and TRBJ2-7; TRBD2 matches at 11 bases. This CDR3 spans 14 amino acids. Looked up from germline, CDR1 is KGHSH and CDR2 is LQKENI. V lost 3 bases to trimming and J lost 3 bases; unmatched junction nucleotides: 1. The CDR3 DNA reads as TGTGCCAGCTCACCGGGGACTAGCGGCTACGAGCAGTACTTC. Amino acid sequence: CASSPGTSGYEQYF.

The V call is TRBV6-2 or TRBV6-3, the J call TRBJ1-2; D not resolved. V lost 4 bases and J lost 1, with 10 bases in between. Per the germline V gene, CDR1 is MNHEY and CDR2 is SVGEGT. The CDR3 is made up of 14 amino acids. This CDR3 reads CASSFGVFNYGYTF. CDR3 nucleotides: TGTGCCAGCAGTTTCGGGGTTTTTAACTATGGCTACACCTTC.

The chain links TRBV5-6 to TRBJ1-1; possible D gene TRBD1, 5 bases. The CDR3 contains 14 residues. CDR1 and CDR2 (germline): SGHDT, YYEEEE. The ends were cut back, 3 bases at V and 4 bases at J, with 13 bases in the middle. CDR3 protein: CASSSWGGATEAFF. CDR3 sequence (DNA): TGTGCCAGCAGCTCCTGGGGAGGGGCCACTGAAGCTTTCTTT.

CDR3 amino acids: CASSGTGRQETQYF. CDR3 DNA sequence: TGTGCCAGCAGCGGGACAGGCCGCCAAGAGACCCAGTACTTC. V gene TRBV2 combines with J gene TRBJ2-5, with TRBD1 identical over 8 bases. Germline CDR1 reads SNHLY; CDR2 reads FYNNEI. The CDR3 loop spans 14 amino acids. J gave up 1 base and V 6 bases, and 4 bases lay outside the gene matches.